These T cell receptor beta chains were read from a single sample in a study of cytomegalovirus exposure and HLA in healthy donors. Here immunoSEQ multiplex PCR was the method, and the copy in TCRdb shows in-frame clones only, minus some. The table has under 150,000 clones, around three quarters seen once; the top ten hold roughly 6.2%. Sequences were obtained from PBMCs. The receptors originated from a woman between 40 and 55 years old in good health and CMV-seropositive. CDR3s include the opening cysteine and the closing phenylalanine or tryptophan. A D gene is named only where the DNA matches it firmly. Size is stated for part of the rows, as once, few or many counts, or as a class when the clone is expanded.

abundance: few
d_gene: .
v_gene: TRBV4-1
j_gene: TRBJ1-1
CDR3nt: TGCGCCAGCAGCCCCCGAGAAAGAGAGTTGAACACTGAAGCTTTCTTT
CDR3aa: CASSPRERELNTEAFF

abundance: .
d_gene: .
v_gene: TRBV21-1
j_gene: TRBJ2-7
CDR3nt: TGTGCCAGCAGCAAAGATCTAGGGGGGGCCTACGAGCAGTACTTC
CDR3aa: CASSKDLGGAYEQYF

abundance: .
d_gene: .
v_gene: TRBV28
j_gene: TRBJ2-7
CDR3nt: TGTGCCAGCAGTCCCCCCCAGGGCGAGCAGTACTTC
CDR3aa: CASSPPQGEQYF

abundance: once
d_gene: .
v_gene: TRBV2
j_gene: TRBJ2-7
CDR3nt: TGTGCCAGCAGGGGGGGAAGACAGACCTACGAGCAGTACTTC
CDR3aa: CASRGGRQTYEQYF

abundance: .
d_gene: TRBD2
v_gene: TRBV13
j_gene: TRBJ2-2
CDR3nt: TGTGCCAGCAAAGCGGGGGTCAACACCGGGGAGCTGTTTTTT
CDR3aa: CASKAGVNTGELFF

abundance: .
d_gene: TRBD2
v_gene: TRBV28
j_gene: TRBJ2-1
CDR3nt: TGTGCCAGCAGTCCCCCTGGGGAGGGAACCTACAATGAGCAGTTCTTC
CDR3aa: CASSPPGEGTYNEQFF

abundance: once
d_gene: .
v_gene: TRBV4-2
j_gene: TRBJ1-4
CDR3nt: TGTGCCAGCAGCCAGCAGAGCAGGAATGAAAAACTGTTTTTT
CDR3aa: CASSQQSRNEKLFF

abundance: once
d_gene: .
v_gene: TRBV2
j_gene: TRBJ1-2
CDR3nt: TGTGCCAGCAGTAATACCCGGGACAACCTCTATGGCTACACCTTC
CDR3aa: CASSNTRDNLYGYTF

abundance: .
d_gene: .
v_gene: TRBV12-2
j_gene: TRBJ1-5
CDR3nt: TGTGCAAGTCCCCACCGATTGACCGGGACAATAAGCAATCAGCCCCAGCATTTT
CDR3aa: CASPHRLTGTISNQPQHF

abundance: .
d_gene: .
v_gene: TRBV13
j_gene: TRBJ1-3
CDR3nt: TGTGCCAGCAGCTTACGGGGGTCCGGAAACACCATATATTTT
CDR3aa: CASSLRGSGNTIYF

abundance: few
d_gene: .
v_gene: TRBV11-3
j_gene: TRBJ2-7
CDR3nt: TGTGCCAGCCAGGGGTCCCGGGACGAGCAGTACTTC
CDR3aa: CASQGSRDEQYF

abundance: .
d_gene: TRBD2
v_gene: TRBV9
j_gene: TRBJ2-1
CDR3nt: TGTGCCAGCAGCGCGACTAGCGGGACATACAATGAGCAGTTCTTC
CDR3aa: CASSATSGTYNEQFF

abundance: .
d_gene: .
v_gene: TRBV4-1
j_gene: TRBJ2-5
CDR3nt: TGCGCCAGCAGCCAAGGCGGGTACCGAGGGGAGACCCAGTACTTC
CDR3aa: CASSQGGYRGETQYF

abundance: .
d_gene: TRBD1
v_gene: TRBV28
j_gene: TRBJ1-6
CDR3nt: TGTGCCAGCAGTTTAGGGGGGACAGTGGGTTCACCCCTCCACTTT
CDR3aa: CASSLGGTVGSPLHF

abundance: .
d_gene: TRBD2
v_gene: TRBV11-2
j_gene: TRBJ2-1
CDR3nt: TGTGCCAGCAGACCTTTACTAGCGGGACAAGGCAATGAGCAGTTCTTC
CDR3aa: CASRPLLAGQGNEQFF

abundance: .
d_gene: TRBD2
v_gene: TRBV11-3
j_gene: TRBJ2-1
CDR3nt: TGTGCCAGCAGCATAAGACTAGCCGAGCAGTTCTTC
CDR3aa: CASSIRLAEQFF

abundance: .
d_gene: TRBD1
v_gene: TRBV5-1
j_gene: TRBJ1-2
CDR3nt: TGCGCCAGCAGCTCTGGACAGGAACCTAACTATGGCTACACCTTC
CDR3aa: CASSSGQEPNYGYTF

abundance: few
d_gene: .
v_gene: TRBV19
j_gene: TRBJ2-7
CDR3nt: TGTGCCAGTAGTATCCCCAGGGGAGACAAGCAGTACTTC
CDR3aa: CASSIPRGDKQYF

abundance: .
d_gene: .
v_gene: TRBV7-9
j_gene: TRBJ2-7
CDR3nt: TGTGCCAGCAGCTTACCAGGCTTGCCTTCCTACGAGCAGTACTTC
CDR3aa: CASSLPGLPSYEQYF

abundance: .
d_gene: TRBD1
v_gene: TRBV5-1
j_gene: TRBJ2-1
CDR3nt: TGCGCCAGCAGCTTTACTCTGACAGGGTGGAACAACAATGAGCAGTTCTTC
CDR3aa: CASSFTLTGWNNNEQFF

abundance: .
d_gene: .
v_gene: TRBV7-3
j_gene: TRBJ2-5
CDR3nt: TGTGCCAGCAGCTTAACTGGGCCAGGGGAGACCCAGTACTTC
CDR3aa: CASSLTGPGETQYF

abundance: .
d_gene: TRBD1
v_gene: TRBV7-9
j_gene: TRBJ1-1
CDR3nt: TGTGCCAGCAGCCCTACAACAGGGGTCGGCACTGAAGCTTTCTTT
CDR3aa: CASSPTTGVGTEAFF

abundance: .
d_gene: TRBD2
v_gene: TRBV5-1
j_gene: TRBJ2-5
CDR3nt: TGCGCCAGCAGCTTCGCGCGGGAGAGCCTAAAGGGGCAAGAGACCCAGTACTTC
CDR3aa: CASSFARESLKGQETQYF

abundance: .
d_gene: TRBD1
v_gene: TRBV9
j_gene: TRBJ2-7
CDR3nt: TGTGCCAGCAGCGTCGGGACAGGGACAGGAGTCGATGGGTACTACGAGCAGTACTTC
CDR3aa: CASSVGTGTGVDGYYEQYF

abundance: .
d_gene: TRBD1
v_gene: TRBV4-2
j_gene: TRBJ1-2
CDR3nt: TGTGCCAGCAGCTTGTACGGACAGGGGAGCTATGGCTACACCTTC
CDR3aa: CASSLYGQGSYGYTF

abundance: .
d_gene: TRBD2
v_gene: TRBV7-2
j_gene: TRBJ2-7
CDR3nt: TGTGCCAGCATGCCAGCGGGAGGGGTCTCCTACGAGCAGTACTTC
CDR3aa: CASMPAGGVSYEQYF

abundance: .
d_gene: TRBD2
v_gene: TRBV27
j_gene: TRBJ2-7
CDR3nt: TGTGCCAGCAGTTCCTCTAGCGGGAGAGGGGCCGAGCAGTACTTC
CDR3aa: CASSSSSGRGAEQYF

abundance: once
d_gene: TRBD2
v_gene: TRBV6-4
j_gene: TRBJ2-1
CDR3nt: TGTGCCAGCAGTGACAGGACTAGCGCGTACAATGAGCAGTTCTTC
CDR3aa: CASSDRTSAYNEQFF

abundance: few
d_gene: TRBD2
v_gene: TRBV28
j_gene: TRBJ2-7
CDR3nt: TGTGCCACCCTAGCGGGAACCCGTGGCGAGCAGTACTTC
CDR3aa: CATLAGTRGEQYF

abundance: .
d_gene: .
v_gene: TRBV19
j_gene: TRBJ1-1
CDR3nt: TGTGCCAGTAGTATATGGCCGAACACTGAAGCTTTCTTT
CDR3aa: CASSIWPNTEAFF

abundance: .
d_gene: .
v_gene: TRBV30
j_gene: TRBJ2-2
CDR3nt: TGTGCCTGGAGTGTAGGAGGGGCTGGCACCGGGGAGCTGTTTTTT
CDR3aa: CAWSVGGAGTGELFF

abundance: few
d_gene: TRBD1
v_gene: TRBV7-6
j_gene: TRBJ2-4
CDR3nt: TGTGCCAGCAGCCTACCCGGGACAGGGGGAAACATTCAGTACTTC
CDR3aa: CASSLPGTGGNIQYF

abundance: .
d_gene: TRBD2
v_gene: TRBV28
j_gene: TRBJ2-1
CDR3nt: TGTGCCAGCGTCTCAGGAACGGGTGGCGGGAGTCGAAATGAGCAGTTCTTC
CDR3aa: CASVSGTGGGSRNEQFF

abundance: .
d_gene: .
v_gene: TRBV10-3
j_gene: TRBJ1-1
CDR3nt: TGTGCCATCAGTGAGGCTGACTTCCGGGGAACTGAAGCTTTCTTT
CDR3aa: CAISEADFRGTEAFF

abundance: .
d_gene: .
v_gene: TRBV6-5
j_gene: TRBJ2-3
CDR3nt: TGTGCCAGCAGTCTCAGGGGCGGCACAGATACGCAGTATTTT
CDR3aa: CASSLRGGTDTQYF

abundance: .
d_gene: .
v_gene: TRBV7-8
j_gene: TRBJ2-6
CDR3nt: TGTGCCCTCAGGAACTCTGGGGCCAACGTCCTGACTTTC
CDR3aa: CALRNSGANVLTF

abundance: .
d_gene: .
v_gene: TRBV5-1
j_gene: TRBJ2-6
CDR3nt: TGCGCCAGCAGCGGGGGGGGGACAACTGGGGCCAACGTCCTGACTTTC
CDR3aa: CASSGGGTTGANVLTF

abundance: .
d_gene: TRBD2
v_gene: TRBV10-3
j_gene: TRBJ2-5
CDR3nt: TGTGCCATCAGTGAGTTTAAAGCGGGGCCCCAAGAGACCCAGTACTTC
CDR3aa: CAISEFKAGPQETQYF

abundance: .
d_gene: .
v_gene: TRBV5-4
j_gene: TRBJ2-2
CDR3nt: TGTGCCAGCAGCTTGGCGGGGAACACCGGGGAGCTGTTTTTT
CDR3aa: CASSLAGNTGELFF

abundance: .
d_gene: .
v_gene: TRBV11-2
j_gene: TRBJ2-7
CDR3nt: TGTGCCAGCAGCTCCCCGGGCGACCTCGTAGGGGACGAGCAGTACTTC
CDR3aa: CASSSPGDLVGDEQYF

abundance: .
d_gene: TRBD2
v_gene: TRBV5-1
j_gene: TRBJ2-5
CDR3nt: TGCGCCAGCAGCCTAGCGGGAAGGGAGACCCAGTACTTC
CDR3aa: CASSLAGRETQYF

abundance: .
d_gene: TRBD1
v_gene: TRBV6-1
j_gene: TRBJ2-5
CDR3nt: TGTGCCAGCAGTGAACGGGGGACAGGGGGCGAGACCCAGTACTTC
CDR3aa: CASSERGTGGETQYF

abundance: .
d_gene: .
v_gene: TRBV19
j_gene: TRBJ1-5
CDR3nt: TGTGCCAGTAGTGTACAGGGCGGGCAGCCCCAGCATTTT
CDR3aa: CASSVQGGQPQHF

abundance: .
d_gene: TRBD1
v_gene: TRBV9
j_gene: TRBJ1-2
CDR3nt: TGTGCCAGCAGCGCTACAGGGGGTTCGGGCTATGGCTACACCTTC
CDR3aa: CASSATGGSGYGYTF